This is a list of T cell receptor beta chains from one sample in a study of cytomegalovirus exposure and HLA in healthy donors. Produced via immunoSEQ multiplex PCR; TCRdb's table is partial and in-frame only. The data contain about 360,000 clones, about nine tenths of them singletons. The sequenced sample was PBMCs. The receptors originated from a woman aged 18 to 35 in good health and CMV-seronegative. CDR3s include the opening cysteine and the closing phenylalanine or tryptophan. For some rows the clone size is stated as once, few or many, or as a class when expanded; others skip it.

abundance	v_gene	j_gene	CDR3aa
NA	TRBV15	TRBJ2-1	CATSTPSGMEGEQFF
NA	TRBV10-3	TRBJ1-2	CAISEEGQGNYGYTF
NA	TRBV18	TRBJ1-1	CASSVGAGTLNTEAFF
NA	TRBV27	TRBJ1-2	CASSLVGPRTADNYGYTF
NA	TRBV11-2	TRBJ2-3	CASSLQANTDTQYF
few	TRBV28	TRBJ2-2	CASSLPYPDTGELFF
NA	TRBV7-8	TRBJ1-1	CASSLRQERRPNTEAFF
NA	TRBV28	TRBJ1-2	CACRGGGGYTF
NA	TRBV28	TRBJ1-2	CASRPPTTGGYGYTF
NA	TRBV27	TRBJ2-3	CASSLSYSLAGEGDTQYF
NA	TRBV2	TRBJ2-7	CASSDEGLVYEQYF
once	TRBV4-1	TRBJ2-2	CASSLKTGANTGELFF
NA	TRBV10-1	TRBJ2-2	CASSEVKRGGTGELFF